Included here is one TCR beta chain sequence, with context. The sample originates from a study of cytomegalovirus exposure and HLA in healthy donors. The CDR3 consists of 16 residues. From germline, CDR1 is LNHDA and CDR2 SQIVND (reference sequence). The V segment lost 7 bases and the J segment 0 bases; nucleotides outside the gene matches: 11. 60 Vbeta and 13 Jbeta primers were used in PCR. The method was immunoSEQ multiplex PCR; TCRdb's version includes in-frame clones alone and lacks a portion of them. The data show about 170,000 clones, with around 77% seen just once and over 2.5% held by the top ten.

The TCR sequence derives from a female donor in good health and CMV-seronegative. The specimen sequenced was PBMCs. The chain has TRBV19 and TRBJ1-2; 7 bases map to TRBD1. DNA of the CDR3: TGTGCCAGTAATTCGGGCAGGGGGGTTGCTAACTATGGCTACACCTTC. Amino acid sequence: CASNSGRGVANYGYTF. Full variable domain (remainder filled in from reference TRBV19 and TRBJ1-2): DGGITQSPKYLFRKEGQNVTLSCEQNLNHDAMYWYRQDPGQGLRLIYYSQIVNDFQKGDIAEGYSVSREKKESFPLTVTSAQKNPTAFYLCASNSGRGVANYGYTFGSGTRLTVV.